This T cell receptor (beta chain) was recorded in a study of T cells in Graves' hyperthyroidism and ophthalmopathy. RNA transcripts served as the template for amplifying TCR beta CDR3 regions. The HTBI primer set served for first-round RT-PCR of the TCR CDR3. MiXCR was run by TCRdb on the multiplex PCR reads, yielding one entry per CDR3 protein. The table records some 370,000 distinct CDR3 sequences, more than 13% of them present only once. This clonotype was recorded a few times. Its antigen is undetermined. Regarding the study as a whole: Clonotypes that were expanded in thyroid above 0.001 mostly appeared in blood too.

CDR1 and CDR2 from the germline V gene are SGDLS and YYNGEE. The CDR3 has 15 residues. V was shortened by 4 bases and J by 5 bases, with 18 bases between the two germline ends. With duration under 3 months, ophthalmopathy was active: Clinical Activity Score at least 3, NOSPECS at least 4. Uncontrolled infections, other autoimmune diseases, pregnancy or lactation led to exclusion of patients. The sequencing sample was made of blood. The rearrangement links TRBV9 to TRBJ2-5; D tentatively reads TRBD1 or TRBD2 (5 bases each). This clonotype originated in a man aged 50 to 59 with Graves' ophthalmopathy. CDR3 protein: CASSILSGARETQYF. The CDR3, as DNA: TGTGCCAGCAGCATCCTCTCCGGGGCGAGGGAGACCCAGTACTTC.